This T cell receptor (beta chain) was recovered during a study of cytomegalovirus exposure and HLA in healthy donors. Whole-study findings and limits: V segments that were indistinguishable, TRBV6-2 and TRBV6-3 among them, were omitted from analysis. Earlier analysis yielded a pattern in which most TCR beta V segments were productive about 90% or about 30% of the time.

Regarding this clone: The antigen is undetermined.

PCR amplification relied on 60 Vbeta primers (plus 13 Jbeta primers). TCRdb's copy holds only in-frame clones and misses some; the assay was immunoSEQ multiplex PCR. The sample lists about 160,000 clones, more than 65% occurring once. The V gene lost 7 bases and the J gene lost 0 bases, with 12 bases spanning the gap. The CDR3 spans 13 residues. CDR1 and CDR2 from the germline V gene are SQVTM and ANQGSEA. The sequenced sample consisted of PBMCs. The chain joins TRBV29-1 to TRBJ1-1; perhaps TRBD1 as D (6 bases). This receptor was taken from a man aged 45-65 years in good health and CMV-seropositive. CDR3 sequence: CSGDDRLNTEAFF. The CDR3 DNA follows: TGCAGCGGGGACGACAGGTTGAACACTGAAGCTTTCTTT.